This T cell receptor (beta chain) comes out of a study of blood T cells in healthy people across ages. Overall study findings and caveats: Long-lived donors exceeded aged donors in naive CD4+ cells and diversity. Roughly linear age-related decline in beta diversity appeared, significant by age approximately 43.

This clonotype has a handful of counts. Its target is not known. Germline V CDR1 and CDR2: WSHSY, SAAADI. The V end lost 2 bases, the J end lost 10 bases, and 17 bases lay between the germline ends. The CDR3 runs to 14 residues. Sample donors were healthy Caucasian individuals that came from Russia, aged roughly 6 to 100. Samples each had at least 5.5 micrograms of total RNA extracted. Then a second PCR, running roughly 7 to 11 cycles, was carried out with a sample-barcoded 5' primer and a J-beta primer mix. MiXCR, run by TCRdb on the 5' RACE reads, gives a single entry per CDR3 protein. The sample contains 1.5 million to 2 million distinct CDR3 sequences, 28% of which appear only once.

The V gene is TRBV10-2, the J gene TRBJ1-2; D gene unclear. The clonotype was recovered from a woman aged 25 to 39 in good health. What was sequenced was blood. The CDR3 DNA sequence: TGCGCCAGCAGTGAGGAACCGCATCAGTCTGACTACACCTTC. This gives the protein CASSEEPHQSDYTF.